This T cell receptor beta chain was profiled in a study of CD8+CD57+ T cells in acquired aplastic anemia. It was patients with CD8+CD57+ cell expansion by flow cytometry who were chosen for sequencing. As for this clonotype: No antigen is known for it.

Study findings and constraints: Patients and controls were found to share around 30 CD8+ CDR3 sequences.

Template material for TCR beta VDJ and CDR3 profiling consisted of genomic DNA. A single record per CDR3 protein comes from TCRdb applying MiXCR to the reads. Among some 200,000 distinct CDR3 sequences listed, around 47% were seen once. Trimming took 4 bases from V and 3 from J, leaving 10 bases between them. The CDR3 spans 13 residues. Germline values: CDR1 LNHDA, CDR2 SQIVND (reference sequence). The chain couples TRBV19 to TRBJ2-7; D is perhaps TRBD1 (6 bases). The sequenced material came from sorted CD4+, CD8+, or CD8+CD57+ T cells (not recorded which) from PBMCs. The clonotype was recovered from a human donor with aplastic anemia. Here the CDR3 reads CASSSRQVYEQYF. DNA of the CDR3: TGTGCCAGTAGTAGCAGACAGGTCTACGAGCAGTACTTC.